This T cell receptor beta chain is from a study of cytomegalovirus exposure and HLA in healthy donors. Study findings and constraints: Accurate prediction of most subjects' HLA-A and HLA-B alleles from TCR beta sequences was reported. With DRB1 most and HLA-C fewest, TCR association rates differed between HLA loci in a later analysis. Reports showed the classifier diagnosing cytomegalovirus status with high specificity and sensitivity. Relative to equally common others, HLA-associated TCR beta chains showed greater clonal expansion in a later analysis.

It was with 60 Vbeta and 13 Jbeta primers that the PCR ran. The protocol was immunoSEQ multiplex PCR, while the TCRdb copy is restricted to in-frame clones and leaves out a portion. The data show about 130,000 clones, 75% to 80% seen once. CDR1 is SGHTA and CDR2 is FQGNSA in the germline V gene. This CDR3 comprises 11 residues. V lost 8 bases to trimming and J lost 4 bases, with 8 bases between them. As concerns this clone: Its target is unknown.

This TCR derives from a male donor in good health and CMV-seronegative. The chain links TRBV7-2 to TRBJ1-1; maybe TRBD1 (5 bases). The sample consisted of PBMCs. CDR3 nucleotides: TGTGCCAGCCGGAGGGGCACTGAAGCTTTCTTT. Translated, it gives CASRRGTEAFF.